A single sample is the source of the 28 T cell receptor beta chains below, sequenced in a study of cytomegalovirus exposure and HLA in healthy donors. PCR primers comprised 60 Vbeta and 13 Jbeta primers. Some clones are missing from TCRdb's copy, which holds only in-frame ones; the method was immunoSEQ multiplex PCR. The sample lists approximately 160,000 clones, more than 75% seen once, with less than 1% in the top ten. The specimen sequenced was PBMCs. Receptor source: a girl aged 2-10 years in good health and CMV-seropositive.

V usage is TRBV5-1 and J usage is TRBJ2-7; perhaps TRBD2 as D (7 bases). CDR1 and CDR2 (germline): SGHRS, YFSETQ. V gave up 2 bases and J gave up 4 bases, with 13 bases separating them. CDR3 size: 14 residues. CDR3 DNA: TGCGCCAGCAGCTTCGGGGGGCGCGGGTACGAGCAGTACTTC. It yields the protein CASSFGGRGYEQYF. The variable domain in full, with the rest retrieved from reference TRBV5-1 and TRBJ2-7, is KAGVTQTPRYLIKTRGQQVTLSCSPISGHRSVSWYQQTPGQGLQFLFEYFSETQRNKGNFPGRFSGRQFSNSRSEMNVSTLELGDSALYLCASSFGGRGYEQYFGPGTRLTVT.

The V call is TRBV2, the J call TRBJ2-3, with TRBD2 as a possible D gene (6 bases). Germline V gene data show CDR1 as SNHLY and CDR2 as FYNNEI. CDR3 size: 16 residues. V was pared by 3 bases and J by 2 bases, with 15 bases between. The CDR3, as DNA: TGTGCCAGCAGTGACGGACTACCCTCAACCACAGATACGCAGTATTTT. Amino acid sequence: CASSDGLPSTTDTQYF.

The chain combines TRBV10-3 with TRBJ2-6, with 9 bases identical to TRBD1. The CDR3 totals 20 residues. V lost 0 bases to trimming and J lost 0 bases; unmatched junction nucleotides: 9. Looked up from germline, CDR1 is ENHRY and CDR2 is SYGVKD. The DNA of the CDR3 is TGTGCCATCAGTGAGTCCACGACAGGGGGGGATTTCTCTGGGGCCAACGTCCTGACTTTC. Its translation is CAISESTTGGDFSGANVLTF.

In its sample, this clone was seen a few times. The CDR3 spells CASSARDRALSGANVLTF. In DNA form, the CDR3 reads TGTGCCAGTAGTGCCCGGGACAGGGCTCTATCTGGGGCCAACGTCCTGACTTTC. The gene calls are TRBV19 and TRBJ2-6; TRBD1 aligns across 9 bases. The CDR3 covers 18 residues. Germline values: CDR1 LNHDA, CDR2 SQIVND (reference sequence). Unmatched junction bases numbered 9, after V lost 5 bases and J lost 1 base.

The J gene is TRBJ1-5, the V gene TRBV7-8; D is uncertain. Per germline, CDR1 SGHVS and CDR2 FQNEAQ. CDR3 length equals 16 residues. The V and J ends lost 0 bases and 5 bases respectively, with 14 bases between them. The CDR3 protein is CASSLARGRLYQPQHF. The CDR3 bases are TGTGCCAGCAGCTTAGCGCGCGGCAGATTATATCAGCCCCAGCATTTT.

V usage is TRBV2 and J usage is TRBJ2-7; TRBD1 agrees at 9 bases. Germline V gene data show CDR1 as SNHLY and CDR2 as FYNNEI. The CDR3 length is 14 residues. J lost 0 bases, V lost 7 bases, and 4 bases had no gene match. In nucleotides, the CDR3 is TGTGCCAGCACCGGGACAGGGAGCTCCTACGAGCAGTACTTC. Its protein is CASTGTGSSYEQYF.

This chain uses TRBV30 with TRBJ1-5; 11 positions agree with TRBD1. V trimming: 5 bases; J trimming: 2 bases; junction bases outside the gene matches: 2. The CDR3 length is 14 residues. In germline, CDR1 is GTSNPN, CDR2 SVGIG (reference sequence). CDR3 in amino acids: CAWEGQGGNQPQHF. The CDR3 region has the DNA TGTGCCTGGGAGGGACAGGGGGGCAATCAGCCCCAGCATTTT.

This clone was observed a handful of times. The V gene is TRBV4-1, the J gene TRBJ2-3, with D possibly being TRBD2 (6 bases). Germline V gene sequence: CDR1 MGHRA, CDR2 YSYEKL. This CDR3 has 17 residues. V was cut by 4 bases and J by 3 bases, with 20 bases left in between. CDR3 sequence: CASSLPPTSTPTDTQYF. Written as DNA, the CDR3 is TGCGCCAGCAGCCTCCCCCCAACTAGCACTCCAACAGATACGCAGTATTTT.

The V and J genes are TRBV6-4 and TRBJ1-1; a weak D match, TRBD1 (5 bases). The germline V and J ends were trimmed by 9 bases and 7 bases, with 9 bases remaining between them. The CDR3 is made up of 10 amino acids. The germline CDR1 and CDR2 sequences are MRHNA and SNTAGT. As DNA, the CDR3 is TGTGCCAGAGGAGGGGTTGAAGCTTTCTTT. This codes for CARGGVEAFF.

The chain recombines TRBV7-8 with TRBJ2-2, with a weak D call TRBD1 (5 bases). The germline V and J ends were trimmed by 10 bases and 6 bases, with 12 bases remaining between them. Germline V CDR1 and CDR2: SGHVS, FQNEAQ. The CDR3 runs to 12 residues. The CDR3 loop reads CATHPGPGELFF. CDR3 nucleotide sequence: TGTGCCACCCATCCAGGGCCCGGGGAGCTGTTTTTT. Complete variable domain (other parts from reference TRBV7-8 and TRBJ2-2): GAGVSQSPRYKVAKRGQDVALRCDPISGHVSLFWYQQALGQGPEFLTYFQNEAQLDKSGLPSDRFFAERPEGSVSTLKIQRTQQEDSAVYLCATHPGPGELFFGEGSRLTVL.

This clone was counted only a few times. The chain has TRBV2 and TRBJ2-5; perhaps TRBD1 as D (6 bases). The CDR3 is 16 amino acids. V lost 2 bases and J lost 6, with 19 bases in between. Per the germline V gene, CDR1 is SNHLY and CDR2 is FYNNEI. The CDR3 loop is CASSEMGGQRDKTQYF. For the CDR3, the DNA is TGTGCCAGCAGTGAAATGGGTGGACAGAGGGACAAGACCCAGTACTTC.

This clone was observed once. V is TRBV2 and J is TRBJ2-7; D is uncertain. V lost 4 bases and J 3 bases, leaving 4 bases between the germline ends. The germline CDR1 and CDR2 sequences are SNHLY and FYNNEI. The CDR3 runs to 11 residues. CDR3 protein: CASSASYEQYF. In DNA form, the CDR3 reads TGTGCCAGCAGTGCCAGCTACGAGCAGTACTTC.

The rearrangement links TRBV7-8 to TRBJ2-6; no definite D call. CDR1 is SGHVS, CDR2 FQNEAQ, per germline. This CDR3 has 16 amino acids. The V end lost 1 base, the J end lost 0 bases, and 7 bases lay between the germline ends. The CDR3 protein is CASSLVESSGANVLTF. The CDR3 DNA reads TGTGCCAGCAGCTTAGTGGAGAGCTCTGGGGCCAACGTCCTGACTTTC.

The J gene is TRBJ2-7, the V gene TRBV7-9; 8 positions agree with TRBD1. The CDR3 is 14 amino acids. CDR1 SEHNR and CDR2 FQNEAQ come from the germline V gene (reference sequence). Unmatched junction bases numbered 7, after V lost 3 bases and J lost 6 bases. CDR3 amino acids: CASSFQGAGGEQYF. DNA of the CDR3: TGTGCCAGCAGCTTTCAGGGGGCAGGGGGCGAGCAGTACTTC. Variable domain in full (rest from reference TRBV7-9 and TRBJ2-7): DTGVSQNPRHKITKRGQNVTFRCDPISEHNRLYWYRQTLGQGPEFLTYFQNEAQLEKSRLLSDRFSAERPKGSFSTLEIQRTEQGDSAMYLCASSFQGAGGEQYFGPGTRLTVT.

The rearrangement uses TRBV10-1 and TRBJ2-1; perhaps TRBD1 as D (5 bases). Germline V gene data show CDR1 as WNHNN and CDR2 as SYGVQD (reference sequence). V dropped 1 base and J dropped 9 bases, with 10 bases sitting between them. The length of the CDR3 is 13 residues. CDR3 coding DNA: TGCGCCAGCAGTGAGTTTACAGGCGGTGAGCAGTTCTTC. Residues: CASSEFTGGEQFF.

Turning to this clone: This same CDR3 is encoded by further DNA sequences in the sample. The rearrangement uses TRBV6-4 and TRBJ2-1, with 9 nucleotides matching TRBD2. V trimming: 3 bases; J trimming: 6 bases; junction bases outside the gene matches: 3. The length of the CDR3 is 14 residues. CDR1 MRHNA and CDR2 SNTAGT come from the germline V gene. CDR3 amino acids: CASSDGSGSNEQFF. The CDR3 DNA follows: TGTGCCAGCAGTGATGGTAGCGGGAGCAATGAGCAGTTCTTC.

The V and J genes are TRBV6-4 and TRBJ2-1; 7 nucleotides align to TRBD2. Germline V gives CDR1 MRHNA, CDR2 SNTAGT. Germline trimming cut 3 bases from V and 7 bases from J; bases unmatched to any gene: 6. The CDR3 covers 14 residues. CDR3 region: CASSETGGGNEQFF. The CDR3 nucleotides read TGTGCCAGCAGTGAAACGGGAGGTGGAAATGAGCAGTTCTTC.

This clone was found a few times. The J gene is TRBJ1-5, the V gene TRBV19; TRBD1 is a possible D gene (5 bases). V lost 5 bases to trimming and J lost 1 base, with 12 bases between them. CDR3 length equals 15 residues. CDR1 is LNHDA and CDR2 is SQIVND in the germline V gene (reference sequence). Here the CDR3 DNA reads TGTGCCAGTAGTGTAAGGGGTGGGAGCAATCAGCCCCAGCATTTT. Protein product: CASSVRGGSNQPQHF. Full variable domain (outside the CDR3, taken from reference TRBV19 and TRBJ1-5): DGGITQSPKYLFRKEGQNVTLSCEQNLNHDAMYWYRQDPGQGLRLIYYSQIVNDFQKGDIAEGYSVSREKKESFPLTVTSAQKNPTAFYLCASSVRGGSNQPQHFGDGTRLSIL.

The V gene is TRBV10-1, the J gene TRBJ2-3, with a possible D match to TRBD1 (6 bases). CDR1 WNHNN and CDR2 SYGVQD come from the germline V gene (reference sequence). V lost 0 bases and J 6 bases, leaving 10 bases between the germline ends. CDR3 size: 14 residues. CDR3 nucleotides: TGCGCCAGCAGTGAGTCGGGGGCAGCCGATACGCAGTATTTT. Its translation: CASSESGAADTQYF.

This clone was counted between two and nine times. The chain joins TRBV28 to TRBJ2-1; 7 bases map to TRBD2. The CDR3 covers 14 residues. With V trimmed by 2 bases and J by 8 bases, 6 bases remained unmatched. From germline, CDR1 is MDHEN and CDR2 SYDVKM. The CDR3 DNA reads as TGTGCCAGCAGTTTAGCGGGAGTAGGGGATGAGCAGTTCTTC. Amino acid sequence: CASSLAGVGDEQFF.

This clone has just one count. The chain links TRBV18 to TRBJ2-1, with 8 positions matching TRBD2. CDR1 KGHSH and CDR2 LQKENI come from the germline V gene. Trimming cost V 4 bases and J 4 bases; bases outside gene matches: 3. The CDR3 spans 14 residues. The CDR3 bases are TGTGCCAGCTCACTAGCGGGAACTTACAATGAGCAGTTCTTC. Its translation: CASSLAGTYNEQFF.

The CDR3 loop reads CAWSLHQGGLINNEQFF. In DNA, the CDR3 is TGTGCCTGGAGTTTGCACCAAGGCGGACTTATCAACAATGAGCAGTTCTTC. This chain connects TRBV30 to TRBJ2-1, with a possible D match to TRBD2 (5 bases). This CDR3 comprises 17 residues. Germline lookup yields CDR1 GTSNPN and CDR2 SVGIG (reference sequence). The V gene lost 2 bases and the J gene lost 5 bases, with 22 bases spanning the gap.

The chain is built from TRBV7-8 and TRBJ2-3, with a possible D match to TRBD1 (5 bases). Germline V CDR1 and CDR2: SGHVS, FQNEAQ. V lost 5 bases, J lost 2 bases, and 17 bases lay in between. The CDR3 runs to 16 residues. The DNA for the CDR3 is TGTGCCAGCAGCCCCTGGAAGGGGCCTTCCACAGATACGCAGTATTTT. It translates to CASSPWKGPSTDTQYF.

The CDR3 protein is CASSLDRSSGANVLTF. The CDR3 nucleotides are TGTGCCAGCAGCTTAGACAGGAGCTCTGGGGCCAACGTCCTGACTTTC. The chain combines TRBV5-5 with TRBJ2-6; possible D gene TRBD1, 6 bases. The CDR3 extends over 16 amino acids. Trimming removed 2 bases from V and 0 bases from J, with 9 bases in between. In germline, CDR1 is SGHKS, CDR2 YYEKEE (reference sequence).

The chain joins TRBV13 to TRBJ2-7; 9 positions match TRBD2. CDR1 is PRHDT, CDR2 FYEKMQ, per germline (reference sequence). CDR3 length: 16 amino acids. V shed 1 base and J 5 bases; nucleotides not matched to a gene: 9. CDR3 region: CASSLDSGTSFDEQYF. In DNA, the CDR3 is TGTGCCAGCAGCTTAGATTCCGGGACTAGCTTCGACGAGCAGTACTTC.

The chain joins TRBV30 to TRBJ2-6, with a weak D call TRBD2 (6 bases). Trimming took 1 base from V and 4 from J, leaving 14 bases between them. The CDR3 has 16 residues. Germline CDR1 reads GTSNPN; CDR2 reads SVGIG (reference sequence). This CDR3 is CAWSGGGAGGANVLTF. DNA of the CDR3: TGTGCCTGGAGTGGAGGAGGGGCGGGGGGGGCCAACGTCCTGACTTTC.

The V call is TRBV2, the J call TRBJ2-3; TRBD1 agrees at 7 bases. Germline CDR1 is SNHLY and CDR2 is FYNNEI. V lost 10 bases and J lost 3; bases outside the gene matches: 7. The CDR3 sequence is 13 residues long. In DNA form, the CDR3 reads TGTGCCAACATGACAGGGTGGACAGATACGCAGTATTTT. This sequence encodes CANMTGWTDTQYF.

This rearrangement joins TRBV27 to TRBJ2-7; D is unresolved. The germline V gene encodes CDR1 MNHEY and CDR2 SMNVEV (reference sequence). The V gene lost 0 bases and the J gene lost 1 base, with 7 bases spanning the gap. The CDR3 has 14 amino acids. The CDR3 sequence is CASSLSPVSYEQYF. The CDR3 DNA sequence: TGTGCCAGCAGTTTATCTCCAGTATCCTACGAGCAGTACTTC.